The rows below give T cell receptor beta chains drawn from one sample of a study of yellow fever vaccine responses in identical twins. TCRdb reanalysed the RT-PCR reads using MiXCR and keeps one entry per CDR3 protein. The table lists roughly 23,000 distinct CDR3 sequences, more than 60% of them singletons, with more than 4.5% in the top ten. The input for sequencing was T cells from blood (PBMCs), unsorted or a sorted subset (not recorded which), taken before or after yellow fever vaccination (not recorded which). The receptors were gathered from a woman under 30 who received the yellow fever vaccine. Both conserved end residues are part of each CDR3. D genes are given only for firm matches. Some rows mark clone size as missing; the rest say once, few, many or name a class of expanded clone.

d_gene	v_gene	abundance	j_gene	CDR3aa	CDR3nt
.	TRBV4-1	.	TRBJ1-1	CASSPRWGLRNTEAFF	TGCGCCAGCAGCCCCCGCTGGGGACTCCGGAACACTGAAGCTTTCTTT
.	TRBV6-1	.	TRBJ1-1	CASSRTASLTEAFF	TGTGCCAGCAGTCGCACGGCCTCACTCACTGAAGCTTTCTTT
TRBD2	TRBV29-1	.	TRBJ2-1	CSAGTSGNEQFF	TGCAGCGCCGGGACTAGCGGTAATGAGCAGTTCTTC
TRBD2	TRBV20-1	.	TRBJ2-7	CSASPGLAAYEQYF	TGCAGTGCTAGTCCGGGACTAGCGGCTTACGAGCAGTACTTC
.	TRBV19	.	TRBJ2-7	CASSGQFYEQYF	TGTGCCAGTAGTGGACAGTTCTACGAGCAGTACTTC
.	TRBV4-3	.	TRBJ1-5	CASSHNPTDSNQPQHF	TGCGCCAGCAGCCACAATCCGACGGACAGCAATCAGCCCCAGCATTTT
.	TRBV15	.	TRBJ2-1	CATSGRTPGVAYNEQFF	TGTGCCACCAGCGGCCGGACTCCCGGGGTCGCCTACAATGAGCAGTTCTTC
.	TRBV7-8	.	TRBJ2-3	CASSVAIDTQYF	TGTGCCAGCAGCGTAGCTATAGATACGCAGTATTTT
.	TRBV12-3/TRBV12-4	.	TRBJ1-1	CASSLGGALNTEAFF	TGTGCCAGCAGTCTTGGGGGAGCCCTCAACACTGAAGCTTTCTTT
.	TRBV19	.	TRBJ1-5	CASTLPQDSANQPQHF	TGTGCCAGTACCCTTCCCCAGGACAGTGCCAATCAGCCCCAGCATTTT
TRBD1	TRBV7-8	medium-sized	TRBJ2-1	CASSLGTGFHNEQFF	TGTGCCAGCAGCTTAGGGACAGGATTTCACAATGAGCAGTTCTTC
.	TRBV13	.	TRBJ2-1	CASRPLRDEQFF	TGTGCCAGCAGACCCCTGCGCGATGAGCAGTTCTTC
TRBD1	TRBV2	.	TRBJ2-7	CASSEAKTGGHEQYF	TGTGCCAGCAGTGAAGCGAAGACAGGGGGTCACGAGCAGTACTTC
.	TRBV29-1	.	TRBJ1-5	CSVGSGDNQPQHF	TGCAGCGTTGGGTCCGGGGACAATCAGCCCCAGCATTTT
.	TRBV29-1	.	TRBJ2-3	CSVATTQADTQYF	TGCAGCGTTGCGACAACACAGGCAGATACGCAGTATTTT
TRBD2	TRBV11-2	.	TRBJ2-3	CASSEGPRGTF	TGTGCCAGCAGCGAAGGTCCGCGGGGGACTTTT
.	TRBV14	.	TRBJ2-3	CASSQEPTRGTQYF	TGTGCCAGCAGCCAAGAACCGACTAGGGGGACGCAGTATTTT
.	TRBV12-3/TRBV12-4	few	TRBJ2-7	CASSSNSDRNYEQYF	TGTGCCAGCAGTTCAAACTCCGACAGGAACTACGAGCAGTACTTC
.	TRBV5-1	.	TRBJ1-5	CASSQTGSQPQHF	TGCGCCAGCAGCCAAACAGGGAGTCAGCCCCAGCATTTT
TRBD1	TRBV11-3	.	TRBJ2-1	CASSPGTANNEQFF	TGTGCCAGCAGCCCCGGGACAGCGAACAATGAGCAGTTCTTC
TRBD2	TRBV2	few	TRBJ2-1	CASRGFAGGPVVYNEQFF	TGTGCCAGCAGAGGCTTTGCGGGGGGGCCGGTCGTCTACAATGAGCAGTTCTTC
.	TRBV12-3/TRBV12-4	.	TRBJ2-3	CASSSLGRDTQYF	TGTGCCAGCAGTTCGCTTGGGAGAGATACGCAGTATTTT
.	TRBV11-1	.	TRBJ1-1	CASSLVSTEAFF	TGTGCCAGCAGCTTAGTTTCCACTGAAGCTTTCTTT
TRBD2	TRBV11-3	few	TRBJ2-1	CASSSRSGGGSYNEQFF	TGTGCCAGCAGCTCGCGGAGCGGGGGGGGCTCCTACAATGAGCAGTTCTTC
.	TRBV5-6	.	TRBJ2-7	CASSSLGRRGGRGEQYF	TGTGCCAGCAGCTCTCTGGGAAGGAGGGGGGGAAGAGGCGAGCAGTACTTC
.	TRBV5-5	few	TRBJ1-4	CASSLSGFEKLFF	TGTGCCAGCAGCTTGTCAGGGTTTGAAAAACTGTTTTTT
TRBD1	TRBV18	.	TRBJ2-1	CASSRDRVNEQFF	TGTGCCAGCTCACGGGACAGGGTGAATGAGCAGTTCTTC
TRBD2	TRBV12-3/TRBV12-4	.	TRBJ2-1	CASSLEAGLAGPSSYNEQFF	TGTGCCAGCAGTTTGGAGGCCGGACTAGCGGGGCCTAGCTCCTACAATGAGCAGTTCTTC
.	TRBV29-1	.	TRBJ1-2	CSVGNRFSYGYTF	TGCAGCGTTGGGAACAGATTCTCCTATGGCTACACCTTC
TRBD1	TRBV4-1	medium-sized	TRBJ2-1	CASSQVQGAGNEQFF	TGCGCCAGCAGCCAAGTCCAGGGGGCAGGCAATGAGCAGTTCTTC
TRBD2	TRBV6-1	once	TRBJ2-3	CASRLPGGSPTTDTQYF	TGTGCCAGCAGGCTACCCGGGGGGAGTCCCACCACAGATACGCAGTATTTT
.	TRBV2	once	TRBJ2-3	CATSNGGTDTQYF	TGTGCCACTTCTAACGGGGGCACAGATACGCAGTATTTT
.	TRBV29-1	.	TRBJ2-2	CSVGQGVNTGELFF	TGCAGCGTTGGCCAGGGCGTGAACACCGGGGAGCTGTTTTTT
TRBD2	TRBV6-4	.	TRBJ2-3	CASSDGVGAGADTQYF	TGTGCCAGCAGTGACGGCGTGGGAGCGGGAGCAGATACGCAGTATTTT
.	TRBV10-3	.	TRBJ1-1	CAISRFENTEAFF	TGTGCCATCTCGAGGTTTGAGAACACTGAAGCTTTCTTT